This passage covers 24 T cell receptor beta chains from one sample sequenced in a study of T cell responses to AZD1222 COVID-19 vaccine. Clones were read by immunoSEQ multiplex PCR, and TCRdb kept only the in-frame ones, dropping some. Of about 200,000 clones listed, roughly 90% are singletons. This specimen consisted of peripheral blood, obtained 28 days after the second AZD1222 dose. The source of these receptors is an adult who received the AZD1222 COVID-19 vaccine.

This clone was seen a few times. This specimen includes other DNA sequences encoding the same CDR3. The V and J genes are TRBV28 and TRBJ1-6; D might be TRBD1 (5 bases). Per germline, CDR1 MDHEN and CDR2 SYDVKM. With 6 bases removed from V and 8 bases from J, the gap between germline ends came to 5 bases. This CDR3 has 11 residues. CDR3 sequence reads: CASRGDSPLHF. Written as DNA, the CDR3 is TGTGCCAGCAGAGGGGATTCACCCCTCCACTTT. Complete variable domain (other parts from reference TRBV28 and TRBJ1-6): DVKVTQSSRYLVKRTGEKVFLECVQDMDHENMFWYRQDPGLGLRLIYFSYDVKMKEKGDIPEGYSVSREKKERFSLILESASTNQTSMYLCASRGDSPLHFGNGTRLTVT.

This chain links TRBV6-5 with TRBJ2-7; 10 bases fit TRBD2. The CDR3 extends over 15 amino acids. From germline, CDR1 is MNHEY and CDR2 SVGAGI. The trim removed 2 bases at V and 8 bases at J, leaving 9 bases unmatched. As DNA, the CDR3 is TGTGCCAGCAGTTACGAGGGGACTAGCGTGTCTAAGCAGTACTTC. Translating it yields CASSYEGTSVSKQYF.

The J gene is TRBJ1-2, the V gene TRBV7-8; D is unclear. Looked up from germline, CDR1 is SGHVS and CDR2 is FQNEAQ. The CDR3 spans 13 residues. Between the trimmed V and J ends, which lost 2 bases and 3 bases, there was a span of 7 bases. DNA of the CDR3: TGTGCCAGCAGCTTACAGCTCGACTATGGCTACACCTTC. Translation: CASSLQLDYGYTF.

The chain couples TRBV19 to TRBJ1-1; tentatively, D is TRBD1 (5 bases). CDR3 length: 15 residues. CDR1 is LNHDA and CDR2 is SQIVND in the germline V gene (reference sequence). V lost 7 bases to trimming and J lost 2 bases, with 17 bases between them. DNA for the CDR3: TGTGCCAGTAAATGGGGCAGCACCGTCAACACTGAAGCTTTCTTT. This translates into CASKWGSTVNTEAFF. The variable domain in full, completed from reference TRBV19 and TRBJ1-1, reads DGGITQSPKYLFRKEGQNVTLSCEQNLNHDAMYWYRQDPGQGLRLIYYSQIVNDFQKGDIAEGYSVSREKKESFPLTVTSAQKNPTAFYLCASKWGSTVNTEAFFGQGTRLTVV.

The chain uses TRBV29-1 and TRBJ1-2, with unresolved D. V lost 3 bases, J lost 3 bases, and 8 bases lay in between. The CDR3 is made up of 12 amino acids. CDR1 is SQVTM, CDR2 ANQGSEA, per germline. The chain's CDR3 is CSVDAEDYGYTF. The CDR3, as DNA: TGCAGCGTTGACGCCGAGGACTATGGCTACACCTTC. Full variable domain (remainder filled in from reference TRBV29-1 and TRBJ1-2): SAVISQKPSRDICQRGTSLTIQCQVDSQVTMMFWYRQQPGQSLTLIATANQGSEATYESGFVIDKFPISRPNLTFSTLTVSNMSPEDSSIYLCSVDAEDYGYTFGSGTRLTVV.

The genes are TRBV29-1 and TRBJ2-7; no definite D call. V was cut by 2 bases and J by 3 bases, with 5 bases left in between. There are 11 residues in the CDR3. Germline-derived CDR1 and CDR2 are SQVTM and ANQGSEA. CDR3 sequence: CSVEIRYEQYF. In DNA, the CDR3 is TGCAGCGTTGAAATCCGCTACGAGCAGTACTTC.

The CDR3 reads CASSLGQRTIYEQYF. Here the CDR3 DNA reads TGTGCCAGCAGCTTAGGGCAGCGCACCATCTACGAGCAGTACTTC. V gene TRBV7-2 combines with J gene TRBJ2-7; D gene uncertain. Trimming shortened V by 1 base and J by 3 bases, and 13 bases separated the two germline ends. Germline assignment: CDR1 SGHTA and CDR2 FQGNSA. The length of the CDR3 is 15 residues.

The count of this clone is one. The rearrangement uses TRBV6-2 or TRBV6-3 and TRBJ2-1, with 7 bases lining up with TRBD2. The CDR3 is 17 amino acids. Germline V lookup: CDR1 MNHEY, CDR2 SVGEGT. J lost 4 bases, V lost 2 bases, and 11 bases had no gene match. The chain's CDR3 is CASSYSRENGRYNEQFF. Here the CDR3 DNA reads TGTGCCAGCAGTTACAGTCGGGAGAACGGGAGGTACAATGAGCAGTTCTTC.

The chain is built from TRBV7-3 and TRBJ2-1; D might be TRBD2 (6 bases). In germline, CDR1 is SGHTA, CDR2 FQGTGA. V lost 4 bases to trimming and J lost 0 bases, with 10 bases between them. The CDR3 loop spans 15 amino acids. The CDR3 is CASSSLASSYNEQFF. Here the CDR3 DNA reads TGTGCCAGCAGCTCCCTAGCGAGCTCCTACAATGAGCAGTTCTTC.

The V call is TRBV6-5, the J call TRBJ2-5; TRBD1 matches 10 bases. The CDR3 extends over 14 amino acids. V was pared by 5 bases and J by 5 bases, with 5 bases of the junction left unmatched. Germline V gene sequence: CDR1 MNHEY, CDR2 SVGAGI. CDR3 loop: CASSKGQGRETQYF. CDR3 bases: TGTGCCAGCAGTAAGGGACAGGGGCGGGAGACCCAGTACTTC.

The chain recombines TRBV7-9 with TRBJ1-2; D might be TRBD1 (5 bases). The V gene lost 0 bases and the J gene lost 10 bases, with 15 bases spanning the gap. The CDR3 is made up of 14 amino acids. The germline gives CDR1 SEHNR, CDR2 FQNEAQ (reference sequence). Here the CDR3 DNA reads TGTGCCAGCAGCTTAGCAGGGACGGCCCAAGTCTACACCTTC. Protein: CASSLAGTAQVYTF.

The V and J genes are TRBV2 and TRBJ1-5, with D tentatively TRBD1 (6 bases). Germline loops: CDR1 SNHLY, CDR2 FYNNEI. Trimming removed 6 bases at V and 1 base at J, with 19 bases between. The CDR3 has 17 amino acids. The CDR3 sequence is CASSTENGRGSNQPQHF. The CDR3 DNA follows: TGTGCCAGCAGCACCGAGAATGGAAGGGGGAGCAATCAGCCCCAGCATTTT.

The chain has TRBV5-4 and TRBJ1-2; TRBD1 agrees at 11 bases. Germline V gives CDR1 SGHNT, CDR2 YYREEE (reference sequence). J was trimmed by 8 bases and V by 4 bases; bases with no gene match: 7. The CDR3 length is 14 residues. The CDR3 reads CASSTDRGLYGYTF. The CDR3 coding sequence is TGTGCCAGCAGCACGGACAGGGGGCTCTACGGCTACACCTTC.

The chain combines TRBV7-2 with TRBJ1-5, with D uncertain. The V gene lost 1 base and the J gene lost 3 bases, with 4 bases spanning the gap. Germline values: CDR1 SGHTA, CDR2 FQGNSA. This CDR3 spans 13 amino acids. This chain's CDR3 is CASSLVFNQPQHF. DNA for the CDR3: TGTGCCAGCAGCTTAGTGTTCAATCAGCCCCAGCATTTT.

This sequence joins TRBV5-1 and TRBJ2-2, with 8 bases lining up with TRBD2. This CDR3 has 16 residues. CDR1 and CDR2 (germline): SGHRS, YFSETQ. V lost 0 bases and J lost 6; bases outside the gene matches: 7. The CDR3 coding sequence is TGCGCCAGCAGCTTGGCCGGGACTAGGGGGGCCGGGGAGCTGTTTTTT. This sequence encodes CASSLAGTRGAGELFF.

The rearrangement joins TRBV4-1 to TRBJ2-7; D gene unclear. Trimming took 2 bases from V and 6 from J, leaving 20 bases between them. CDR3 size: 16 residues. Germline V gene sequence: CDR1 MGHRA, CDR2 YSYEKL. The CDR3 DNA sequence: TGCGCCAGCAGCCAACTTACAGCCTTAATTCCCTCCGAGCAGTACTTC. Residues: CASSQLTALIPSEQYF.

The chain couples TRBV7-3 to TRBJ1-1; 8 nucleotides match TRBD1. The CDR3 covers 13 residues. V lost 5 bases and J lost 4; bases outside the gene matches: 3. CDR1 and CDR2 from the germline V gene are SGHTA and FQGTGA. The CDR3 DNA reads TGTGCCAGCAGCATTACAGGGGGCACTGAAGCTTTCTTT. Its translation: CASSITGGTEAFF.

The chain joins TRBV29-1 to TRBJ1-4; the match to TRBD1 covers 7 bases. This CDR3 has 14 residues. CDR1 SQVTM and CDR2 ANQGSEA come from the germline V gene. After removal of 4 bases from V and 0 bases from J, the junction contained 2 bases not matched to a gene. CDR3 sequence: CSVGGTATNEKLFF. The CDR3, as DNA: TGCAGCGTTGGGGGGACAGCAACTAATGAAAAACTGTTTTTT. The full variable domain, with the rest looked up from reference TRBV29-1 and TRBJ1-4, is SAVISQKPSRDICQRGTSLTIQCQVDSQVTMMFWYRQQPGQSLTLIATANQGSEATYESGFVIDKFPISRPNLTFSTLTVSNMSPEDSSIYLCSVGGTATNEKLFFGSGTQLSVL.

V gene TRBV28 combines with J gene TRBJ2-2; 7 bases map to TRBD2. The CDR3 spans 15 residues. Unmatched junction bases numbered 7, after V lost 4 bases and J lost 5 bases. The germline gives CDR1 MDHEN, CDR2 SYDVKM. CDR3 coding DNA: TGTGCCAGCAGTTCGGGGGGAAGCGAGACCGGGGAGCTGTTTTTT. Translated: CASSSGGSETGELFF.

V gene TRBV27 combines with J gene TRBJ1-4; D is perhaps TRBD1 (6 bases). Germline CDR1 and CDR2: MNHEY and SMNVEV (reference sequence). The CDR3 runs 13 residues. V was trimmed by 6 bases and J by 4 bases, leaving 9 bases between them. The CDR3 here is CASRGQINEKLFF. The CDR3 DNA is TGTGCCAGCAGAGGACAGATTAATGAAAAACTGTTTTTT.

This chain connects TRBV28 to TRBJ2-1; D not certain. The germline V and J ends were trimmed by 5 bases and 10 bases, with 15 bases remaining between them. The germline CDR1 and CDR2 sequences are MDHEN and SYDVKM. The CDR3 has 13 residues. CDR3 DNA: TGTGCCAGCAGTAACCCACTCCGTCCCGAGCAGTTCTTC. This encodes CASSNPLRPEQFF.

V is TRBV28 and J is TRBJ1-2, with unresolved D. CDR3 length: 14 amino acids. Trimming removed 0 bases from V and 2 bases from J, with 7 bases in between. Germline loops: CDR1 MDHEN, CDR2 SYDVKM. CDR3 amino acids: CASSLWAGNYGYTF. The CDR3 nucleotides are TGTGCCAGCAGTTTATGGGCGGGGAACTATGGCTACACCTTC.

This chain uses TRBV2 with TRBJ1-2; a weak D match, TRBD1 (5 bases). The ends were cut back, 6 bases at V and 8 bases at J, with 19 bases in the middle. CDR1 is SNHLY and CDR2 is FYNNEI in the germline V gene. CDR3 length equals 14 residues. The CDR3 protein is CASSPTQGRRGYTF. DNA of the CDR3: TGTGCCAGCAGCCCCACCCAGGGACGGAGGGGCTACACCTTC.

V usage is TRBV11-3 and J usage is TRBJ2-2; D gene unclear. The CDR3 sequence is 12 residues long. The V gene's germline CDR1 is SGHNT and CDR2 YENEEA. The germline V and J ends were trimmed by 1 base and 6 bases, with 3 bases remaining between them. CDR3 bases: TGTGCCAGCAGCTTAGGGGCCGGGGAGCTGTTTTTT. Translating it yields CASSLGAGELFF.